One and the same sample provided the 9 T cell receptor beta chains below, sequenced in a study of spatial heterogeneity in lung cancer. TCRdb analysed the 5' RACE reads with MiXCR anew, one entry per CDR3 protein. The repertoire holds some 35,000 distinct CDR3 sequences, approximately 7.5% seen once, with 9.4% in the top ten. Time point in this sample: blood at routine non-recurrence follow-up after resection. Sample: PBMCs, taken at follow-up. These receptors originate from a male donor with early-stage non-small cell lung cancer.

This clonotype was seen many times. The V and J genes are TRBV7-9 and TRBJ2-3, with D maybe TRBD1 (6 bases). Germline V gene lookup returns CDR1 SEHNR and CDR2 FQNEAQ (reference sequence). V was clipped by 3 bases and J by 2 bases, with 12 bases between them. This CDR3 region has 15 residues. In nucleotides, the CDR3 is TGTGCCAGCAGCTTTCGACAGGCGTTCACAGATACGCAGTATTTT. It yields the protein CASSFRQAFTDTQYF.

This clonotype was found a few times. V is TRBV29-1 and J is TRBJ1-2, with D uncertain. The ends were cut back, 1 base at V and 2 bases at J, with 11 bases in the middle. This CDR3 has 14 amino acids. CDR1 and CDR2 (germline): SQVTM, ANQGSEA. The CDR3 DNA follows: TGCAGCGTTGAAGCCCCTGGACGGAACTATGGCTACACCTTC. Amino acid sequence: CSVEAPGRNYGYTF.

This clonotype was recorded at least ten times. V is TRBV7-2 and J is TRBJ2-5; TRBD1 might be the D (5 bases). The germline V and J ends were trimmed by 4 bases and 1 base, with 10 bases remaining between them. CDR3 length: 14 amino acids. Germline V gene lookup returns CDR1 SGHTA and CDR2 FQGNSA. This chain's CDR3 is CASSSRTIQETQYF. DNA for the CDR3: TGTGCCAGCAGCTCACGGACAATCCAAGAGACCCAGTACTTC. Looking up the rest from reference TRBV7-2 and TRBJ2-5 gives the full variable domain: GAGVSQSPSNKVTEKGKDVELRCDPISGHTALYWYRQSLGQGLEFLIYFQGNSAPDKSGLPSDRFSAERTGGSVSTLTIQRTQQEDSAVYLCASSSRTIQETQYFGPGTRLLVL.

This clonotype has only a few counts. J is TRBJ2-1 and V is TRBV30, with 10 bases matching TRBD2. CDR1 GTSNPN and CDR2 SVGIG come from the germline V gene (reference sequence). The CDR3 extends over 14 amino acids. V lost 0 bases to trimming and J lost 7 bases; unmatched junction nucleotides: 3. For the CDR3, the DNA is TGTGCCTGGAGTGTAAATAGCGGGGGGAATGAGCAGTTCTTC. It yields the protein CAWSVNSGGNEQFF.

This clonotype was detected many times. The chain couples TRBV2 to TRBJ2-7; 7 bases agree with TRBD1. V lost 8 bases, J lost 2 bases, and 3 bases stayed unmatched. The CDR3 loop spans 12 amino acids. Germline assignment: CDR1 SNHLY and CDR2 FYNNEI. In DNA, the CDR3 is TGTGCCAGCGACGGACAGGCCTACGAGCAGTACTTC. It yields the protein CASDGQAYEQYF.

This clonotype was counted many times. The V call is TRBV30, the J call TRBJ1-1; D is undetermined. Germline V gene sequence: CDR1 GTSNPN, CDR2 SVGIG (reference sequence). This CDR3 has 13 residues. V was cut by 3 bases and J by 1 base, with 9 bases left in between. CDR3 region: CAWRRAENTEAFF. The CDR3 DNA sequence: TGTGCCTGGAGGAGGGCGGAGAACACTGAAGCTTTCTTT.

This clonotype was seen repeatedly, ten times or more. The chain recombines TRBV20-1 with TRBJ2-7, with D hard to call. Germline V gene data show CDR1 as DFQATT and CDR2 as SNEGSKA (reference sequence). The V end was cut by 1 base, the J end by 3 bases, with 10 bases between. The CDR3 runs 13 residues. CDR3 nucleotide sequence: TGCAGTGCTAGAGGCCCTAGAATCTACGAGCAGTACTTC. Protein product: CSARGPRIYEQYF.

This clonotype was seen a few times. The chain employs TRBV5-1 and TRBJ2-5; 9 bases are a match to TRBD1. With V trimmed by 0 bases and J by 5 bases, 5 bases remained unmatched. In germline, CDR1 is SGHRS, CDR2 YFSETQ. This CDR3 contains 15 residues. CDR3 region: CASSLAPTGGETQYF. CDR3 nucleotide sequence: TGCGCCAGCAGCTTGGCCCCGACAGGGGGGGAGACCCAGTACTTC.

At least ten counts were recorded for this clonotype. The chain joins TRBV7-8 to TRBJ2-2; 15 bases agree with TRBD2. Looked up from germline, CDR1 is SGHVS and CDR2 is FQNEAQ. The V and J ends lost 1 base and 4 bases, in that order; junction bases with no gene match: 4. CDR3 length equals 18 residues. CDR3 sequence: CASSLVGTSGGSTGELFF. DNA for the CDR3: TGTGCCAGCAGCTTAGTCGGGACTAGCGGGGGGTCCACCGGGGAGCTGTTTTTT.